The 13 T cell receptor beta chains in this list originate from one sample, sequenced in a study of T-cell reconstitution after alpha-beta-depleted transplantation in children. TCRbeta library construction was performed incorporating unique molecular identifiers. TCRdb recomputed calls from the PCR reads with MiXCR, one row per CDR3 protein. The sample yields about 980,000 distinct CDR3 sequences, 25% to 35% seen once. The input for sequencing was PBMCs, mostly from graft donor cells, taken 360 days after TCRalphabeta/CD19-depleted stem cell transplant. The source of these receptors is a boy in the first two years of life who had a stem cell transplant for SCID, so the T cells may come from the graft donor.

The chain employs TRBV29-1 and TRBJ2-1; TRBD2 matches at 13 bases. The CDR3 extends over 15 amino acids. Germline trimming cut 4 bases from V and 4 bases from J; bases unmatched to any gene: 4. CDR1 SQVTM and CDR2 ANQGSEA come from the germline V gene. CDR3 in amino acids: CSVGLTSGRYNEQFF. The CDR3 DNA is TGCAGCGTTGGACTGACTAGCGGGAGGTACAATGAGCAGTTCTTC.

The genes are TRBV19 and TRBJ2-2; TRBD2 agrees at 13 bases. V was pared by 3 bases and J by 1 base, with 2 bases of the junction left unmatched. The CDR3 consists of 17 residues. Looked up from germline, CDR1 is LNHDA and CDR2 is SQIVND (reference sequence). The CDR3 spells CASSITSGGENTGELFF. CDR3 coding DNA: TGTGCCAGTAGTATTACTAGCGGGGGGGAGAACACCGGGGAGCTGTTTTTT. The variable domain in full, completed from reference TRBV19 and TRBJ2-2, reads DGGITQSPKYLFRKEGQNVTLSCEQNLNHDAMYWYRQDPGQGLRLIYYSQIVNDFQKGDIAEGYSVSREKKESFPLTVTSAQKNPTAFYLCASSITSGGENTGELFFGEGSRLTVL.

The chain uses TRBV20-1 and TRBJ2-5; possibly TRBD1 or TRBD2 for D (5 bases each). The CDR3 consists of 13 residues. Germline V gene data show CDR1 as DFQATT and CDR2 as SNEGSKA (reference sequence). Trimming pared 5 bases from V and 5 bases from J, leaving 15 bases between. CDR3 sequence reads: CSAGGPPAETQYF. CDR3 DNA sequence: TGCAGTGCTGGGGGACCTCCAGCGGAGACCCAGTACTTC.

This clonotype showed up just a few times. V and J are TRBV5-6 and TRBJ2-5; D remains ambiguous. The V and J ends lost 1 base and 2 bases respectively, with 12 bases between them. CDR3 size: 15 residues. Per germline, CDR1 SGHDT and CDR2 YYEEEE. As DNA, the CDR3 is TGTGCCAGCAGCTTGTGGCTTGGCATTCAAGAGACCCAGTACTTC. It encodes CASSLWLGIQETQYF.

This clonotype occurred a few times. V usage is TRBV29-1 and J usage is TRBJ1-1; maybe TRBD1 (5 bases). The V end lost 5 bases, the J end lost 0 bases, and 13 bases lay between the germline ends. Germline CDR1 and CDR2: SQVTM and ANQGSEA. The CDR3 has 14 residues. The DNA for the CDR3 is TGCAGCGTTATCCCCGGGACTTTGAACACTGAAGCTTTCTTT. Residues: CSVIPGTLNTEAFF. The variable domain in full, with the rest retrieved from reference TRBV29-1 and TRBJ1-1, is SAVISQKPSRDICQRGTSLTIQCQVDSQVTMMFWYRQQPGQSLTLIATANQGSEATYESGFVIDKFPISRPNLTFSTLTVSNMSPEDSSIYLCSVIPGTLNTEAFFGQGTRLTVV.

The CDR3 here is CASSPPEKRQETQYF. CDR3 in DNA: TGTGCCAGCTCACCCCCGGAAAAGCGGCAAGAGACCCAGTACTTC. V is TRBV18 and J is TRBJ2-5; D is perhaps TRBD2 (5 bases). V lost 3 bases and J lost 2, with 13 bases in between. This CDR3 spans 15 amino acids. The germline CDR1 and CDR2 sequences are KGHSH and LQKENI.

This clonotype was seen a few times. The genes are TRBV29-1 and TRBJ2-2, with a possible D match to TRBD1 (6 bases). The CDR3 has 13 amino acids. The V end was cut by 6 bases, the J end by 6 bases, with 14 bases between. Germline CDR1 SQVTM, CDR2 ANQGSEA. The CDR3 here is CSVDQGLAGELFF. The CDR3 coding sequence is TGCAGCGTAGACCAGGGGTTGGCCGGGGAGCTGTTTTTT.

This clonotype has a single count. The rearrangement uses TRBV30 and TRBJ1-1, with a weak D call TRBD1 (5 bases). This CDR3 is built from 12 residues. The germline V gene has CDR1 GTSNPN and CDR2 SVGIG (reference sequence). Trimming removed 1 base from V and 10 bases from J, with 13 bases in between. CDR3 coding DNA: TGTGCCTGGAGTGCTCGACCTGGGGGAGCTTTCTTT. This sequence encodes CAWSARPGGAFF.

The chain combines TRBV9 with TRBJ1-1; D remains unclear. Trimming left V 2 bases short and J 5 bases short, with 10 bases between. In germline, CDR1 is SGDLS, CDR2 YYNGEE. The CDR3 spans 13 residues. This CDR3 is CASSVRPGTEAFF. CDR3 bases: TGTGCCAGCAGCGTGAGACCGGGTACTGAAGCTTTCTTT.

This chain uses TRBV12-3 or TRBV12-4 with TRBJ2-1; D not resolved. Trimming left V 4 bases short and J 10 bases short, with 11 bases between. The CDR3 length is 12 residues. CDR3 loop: CASSSPPSEQFF. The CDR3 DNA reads TGTGCCAGCAGTTCCCCCCCATCCGAGCAGTTCTTC.

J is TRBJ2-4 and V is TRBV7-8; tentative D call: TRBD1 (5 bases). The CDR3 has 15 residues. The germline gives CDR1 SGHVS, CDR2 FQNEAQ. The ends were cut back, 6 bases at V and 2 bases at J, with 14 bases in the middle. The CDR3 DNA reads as TGTGCCAGCAGTATAGGTGGACATACCAAAAACATTCAGTACTTC. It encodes CASSIGGHTKNIQYF. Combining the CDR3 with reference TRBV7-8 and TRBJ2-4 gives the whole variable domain GAGVSQSPRYKVAKRGQDVALRCDPISGHVSLFWYQQALGQGPEFLTYFQNEAQLDKSGLPSDRFFAERPEGSVSTLKIQRTQQEDSAVYLCASSIGGHTKNIQYFGAGTRLSVL.

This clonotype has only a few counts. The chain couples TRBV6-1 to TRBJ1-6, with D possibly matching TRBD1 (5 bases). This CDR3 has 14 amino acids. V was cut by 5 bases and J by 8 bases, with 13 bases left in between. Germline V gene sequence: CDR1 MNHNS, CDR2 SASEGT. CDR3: CASSSAQGYSPLHF. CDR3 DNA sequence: TGTGCCAGCAGTAGTGCTCAGGGCTATTCACCCCTCCACTTT.

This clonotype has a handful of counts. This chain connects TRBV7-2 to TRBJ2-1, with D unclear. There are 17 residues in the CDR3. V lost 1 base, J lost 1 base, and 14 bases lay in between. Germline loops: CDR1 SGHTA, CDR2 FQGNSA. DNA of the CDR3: TGTGCCAGCAGCTTAGTGTTGTGGGCAGGTTCCTACAATGAGCAGTTCTTC. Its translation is CASSLVLWAGSYNEQFF. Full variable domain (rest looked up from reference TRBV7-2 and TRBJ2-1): GAGVSQSPSNKVTEKGKDVELRCDPISGHTALYWYRQSLGQGLEFLIYFQGNSAPDKSGLPSDRFSAERTGGSVSTLTIQRTQQEDSAVYLCASSLVLWAGSYNEQFFGPGTRLTVL.